This entry lists 8 T cell receptor beta chains sequenced from one sample in a study of regulatory T cells in long-lasting Graves disease. Noted time point: persistent/refractory GD, antithyroid drugs over 5 years with positive TRAb. RNA extracted from PBMCs served as the sequencing template. Assembly of TCR beta libraries relied on iRepertoire HTBI primers together with Arm-PCR of CDR3 regions. TCRdb reanalysed the multiplex PCR reads using MiXCR and keeps one entry per CDR3 protein. The repertoire holds 390,000 or so distinct CDR3 sequences, with roughly 25% as singletons. This specimen consisted of peripheral blood mononuclear cells (PBMCs), obtained when the disease was refractory, from a patient treated with antithyroid drugs. Every receptor here comes from a woman between 40 and 55 years old with Graves disease.

In this sample, this clonotype turned up many times. V usage is TRBV20-1 and J usage is TRBJ1-1, with D hard to call. CDR1 and CDR2 from the germline V gene are DFQATT and SNEGSKA (reference sequence). Trimming stripped 1 base from V and 1 base from J, with 4 bases between. This CDR3 comprises 12 residues. CDR3 in amino acids: CSARVPNTEAFF. The CDR3 coding sequence is TGCAGTGCTAGAGTCCCGAACACTGAAGCTTTCTTT.

This clonotype was found many times. This chain joins TRBV20-1 and TRBJ2-5; D gene uncertain. Looked up from germline, CDR1 is DFQATT and CDR2 is SNEGSKA (reference sequence). The CDR3 has 15 amino acids. The germline V and J ends were trimmed by 0 bases and 2 bases, with 13 bases remaining between them. The CDR3, as DNA: TGCAGTGCTAGAGACCCCTGGATACAGCAAGAGACCCAGTACTTC. This codes for CSARDPWIQQETQYF.

This clonotype was detected only a few times. The chain employs TRBV6-2 or TRBV6-3 and TRBJ2-7; weak D call: TRBD1 (5 bases). V was pared by 0 bases and J by 6 bases, with 12 bases between. Germline assignment: CDR1 MNHEY and CDR2 SVGEGT. The CDR3 consists of 14 residues. The CDR3 spells CASSYSRWTSEQYF. DNA of the CDR3: TGTGCCAGCAGTTACTCGCGTTGGACATCCGAGCAGTACTTC.

In its sample, this clonotype was seen many times. One junction end does not reproduce the germline sequence, and a read error may be involved. The rearrangement uses TRBV20-1 and TRBJ2-7, with 10 bases fitting TRBD2. This CDR3 spans 13 amino acids. Germline CDR1 reads DFQATT; CDR2 reads SNEGSKA (reference sequence). The CDR3 region is CSARLAGSYEQYF. The CDR3 DNA follows: TGCAGCGCTAGACTAGCGGGCTCCTACGAGCAGTACTTC.

This clonotype was counted a few times. CDR3 bases: TGTGCCTGGAGTGTAGCCAGGGGAAACCAGCCCCAGCATTTT. Translation: CAWSVARGNQPQHF. V and J are TRBV30 and TRBJ1-5; D possibly corresponds to TRBD1 (6 bases). CDR3 length equals 14 residues. V was pared by 0 bases and J by 7 bases, with 13 bases between. CDR1 and CDR2 (germline): GTSNPN, SVGIG (reference sequence).

The V gene is TRBV5-1, the J gene TRBJ2-7; TRBD2 matches at 7 bases. CDR1 is SGHRS and CDR2 is YFSETQ in the germline V gene. The CDR3 runs 16 residues. V was pared by 0 bases and J by 5 bases, with 11 bases of the junction left unmatched. The CDR3 DNA sequence: TGCGCCAGCAGCTTGGGAGGGAGGGTTTCCTACGACGAGCAGTACTTC. The encoded protein is CASSLGGRVSYDEQYF.

The table lists this clonotype with many counts. The CDR3 DNA reads TGTGCCACCAGCAAAGGACTAGCGGGAGGGCCATCACAAGAGACCCAGTACTTC. It yields the protein CATSKGLAGGPSQETQYF. The chain uses TRBV15 and TRBJ2-5, with 15 bases identical to TRBD2. This CDR3 comprises 18 residues. CDR1 is LNHNV and CDR2 is YYDKDF in the germline V gene (reference sequence). J was trimmed by 2 bases and V by 4 bases; bases with no gene match: 8.

This clonotype has ten or more counts. The chain combines TRBV29-1 with TRBJ2-5; TRBD2 agrees at 9 bases. V lost 1 base and J lost 4; bases outside the gene matches: 4. The CDR3 runs to 14 residues. Germline V CDR1 and CDR2: SQVTM, ANQGSEA. The CDR3 loop is CSVEVVAGVETQYF. The CDR3 region has the DNA TGCAGCGTTGAAGTGGTAGCGGGAGTAGAGACCCAGTACTTC.